Below are 7 T cell receptor beta chains sequenced from a single sample in a study of blood T cell repertoires in COVID-19. Using immunoSEQ multiplex PCR, the repertoire was profiled, and TCRdb retains in-frame clones only, with some absent. The repertoire includes around 150,000 clones, roughly 80% of them detected once, and 7% sits in the top ten. Sequences were obtained from peripheral blood. The receptor source for this set is a woman in her forties with COVID-19, enrolled during active disease.

V gene TRBV28 combines with J gene TRBJ2-7, with D perhaps matching TRBD2 (6 bases). Germline V gene lookup returns CDR1 MDHEN and CDR2 SYDVKM. Trimming removed 7 bases at V and 3 bases at J, with 10 bases between. This CDR3 has 12 amino acids. The CDR3 reads CASTTAGYEQYF. CDR3 DNA: TGTGCCAGCACGACAGCGGGCTACGAGCAGTACTTC. The complete variable domain, with remaining parts taken from reference TRBV28 and TRBJ2-7, reads DVKVTQSSRYLVKRTGEKVFLECVQDMDHENMFWYRQDPGLGLRLIYFSYDVKMKEKGDIPEGYSVSREKKERFSLILESASTNQTSMYLCASTTAGYEQYFGPGTRLTVT.

The chain recombines TRBV14 with TRBJ1-1; D unclear. V lost 1 base to trimming and J lost 5 bases, with 14 bases between them. The CDR3 runs 15 residues. Germline values: CDR1 SGHDN, CDR2 FVKESK. This CDR3 is CASSQGLGLRTEAFF. The CDR3 nucleotides read TGTGCCAGCAGCCAAGGGCTCGGCCTGAGGACTGAAGCTTTCTTT.

The rearrangement uses TRBV4-1 and TRBJ1-1; TRBD1 matches at 9 bases. Germline CDR1 is MGHRA and CDR2 is YSYEKL. The CDR3 loop spans 16 amino acids. V shed 1 base and J 2 bases; nucleotides not matched to a gene: 5. DNA for the CDR3: TGCGCCAGCAGCCAAGCCCCGGACAGGGGCAACACTGAAGCTTTCTTT. It codes for CASSQAPDRGNTEAFF.

This chain connects TRBV28 to TRBJ2-1, with 11 bases matching TRBD2. J gave up 1 base and V 10 bases, and 18 bases lay outside the gene matches. CDR3 length equals 19 residues. The germline CDR1 and CDR2 sequences are MDHEN and SYDVKM. This CDR3 is CAIMGGGVAGGRSYNEQFF. In DNA form, the CDR3 reads TGTGCCATCATGGGGGGCGGGGTAGCGGGAGGGCGATCCTACAATGAGCAGTTCTTC. Filled out from reference TRBV28 and TRBJ2-1, the complete variable domain reads DVKVTQSSRYLVKRTGEKVFLECVQDMDHENMFWYRQDPGLGLRLIYFSYDVKMKEKGDIPEGYSVSREKKERFSLILESASTNQTSMYLCAIMGGGVAGGRSYNEQFFGPGTRLTVL.

The CDR3 region is CASSLFGREATQYF. CDR3 coding DNA: TGTGCCAGCAGCTTATTCGGGAGGGAGGCGACCCAGTACTTC. The chain is built from TRBV7-3 and TRBJ2-5; 8 bases agree with TRBD2. This CDR3 has 14 amino acids. Looked up from germline, CDR1 is SGHTA and CDR2 is FQGTGA. The J segment lost 7 bases and the V segment lost 2 bases, leaving 6 bases of the junction unmatched.

The rearrangement uses TRBV18 and TRBJ2-7; TRBD1 is a possible D gene (5 bases). Germline values: CDR1 KGHSH, CDR2 LQKENI. This CDR3 is 20 amino acids long. V dropped 1 base and J dropped 2 bases, with 27 bases sitting between them. The CDR3 spells CASSPRVLEGVPIITYEQYV. The CDR3 nucleotides read TGTGCCAGCTCACCACGGGTCCTTGAAGGGGTCCCCATAATAACCTACGAGCAGTACGTC.

The chain links TRBV12-5 to TRBJ2-3; D not certain. V was pared by 4 bases and J by 0 bases, with 11 bases between. The length of the CDR3 is 15 residues. Germline V gene sequence: CDR1 LGHNT, CDR2 FRNRAP. Written as DNA, the CDR3 is TGTGCTAGTGGTTCAGGTTTCTCTAGCACAGATACGCAGTATTTT. It encodes CASGSGFSSTDTQYF.